Listed below are T cell receptor beta chains from one sample, sequenced in a study of blood T cell repertoires in COVID-19. Measured with immunoSEQ multiplex PCR; TCRdb has only the in-frame clones, and not every one. The table has 330,000 or so clones, about 88% seen once; the top ten hold about 2.7%. The sequenced sample consisted of PBMCs or T cells enriched from blood (not recorded which). The source is a woman in her 30s who had recovered from COVID-19. Each CDR3 is given with its conserved first and last residue. D genes are given only for firm matches. Rows give clone size only sometimes, using once, few, many, or a class for an expanded clone.

j_call clone_size v_call d_call cdr3_length cdr3_aa cdr3_nt
TRBJ2-7 - TRBV3-1/TRBV3-2 TRBD2 15 CASSPPRGEEGEQYF TGTGCCAGCAGCCCCCCTCGGGGGGAGGAGGGAGAGCAGTACTTC
TRBJ2-3 - TRBV27 TRBD2 15 CASSLTSGNTDTQYF TGTGCCAGCAGTTTGACTAGCGGGAACACAGATACGCAGTATTTT
TRBJ2-7 - TRBV13 TRBD1 15 CASSTDRGKIYEQYF TGTGCCAGCAGCACAGACAGGGGAAAAATCTACGAGCAGTACTTC
TRBJ2-1 - TRBV20-1 - 11 CSARDSNEQFF TGCAGTGCTAGAGATTCAAATGAGCAGTTCTTC
TRBJ1-2 - TRBV11-2 - 14 CASSFDGSNYGYTF TGTGCCAGCAGCTTCGATGGCTCTAACTATGGCTACACCTTC
TRBJ2-7 many TRBV5-1 TRBD2 14 CASSLDLAGGEQYF TGCGCCAGCAGCTTGGACCTAGCGGGAGGCGAGCAGTACTTC
TRBJ1-1 - TRBV11-2 TRBD1 15 CASSSPQGGNTEAFF TGTGCCAGCAGCTCCCCCCAGGGGGGGAACACTGAAGCTTTCTTT
TRBJ1-2 - TRBV7-9 - 14 CASSYTGFNYGYTF TGTGCCAGCAGCTACACAGGGTTTAACTATGGCTACACCTTC
TRBJ2-7 - TRBV6-5 TRBD2 15 CASSITSGYSYEQYF TGTGCCAGCAGCATAACTAGCGGTTACTCCTACGAGCAGTACTTC
TRBJ2-1 - TRBV6-4 - 13 CASSARQYNEQFF TGTGCCAGCAGTGCCAGACAGTACAATGAGCAGTTCTTC
TRBJ1-4 - TRBV28 TRBD1 15 CASSSDRDLNEKLFF TGTGCCAGCAGTTCGGACAGGGACCTTAATGAAAAACTGTTTTTT
TRBJ1-1 - TRBV29-1 TRBD1 14 CSATPGTGGTEAFF TGCAGCGCTACCCCCGGGACAGGAGGCACTGAAGCTTTCTTT
TRBJ1-4 - TRBV12-5 - 15 CASGPSVATNEKLFF TGTGCTAGTGGACCGTCGGTTGCAACTAATGAAAAACTGTTTTTT
TRBJ1-1 - TRBV5-8 - 14 CASSLGGPNTEAFF TGTGCCAGCAGCTTAGGAGGGCCTAACACTGAAGCTTTCTTT
TRBJ2-5 - TRBV5-1 TRBD1 13 CASSPPGGETQYF TGCGCCAGCAGCCCCCCAGGGGGAGAGACCCAGTACTTC
TRBJ2-7 - TRBV27 TRBD1 15 CASSATGEWSYEQYF TGTGCCAGCAGTGCCACAGGGGAATGGTCCTACGAGCAGTACTTC
TRBJ1-5 once TRBV27 TRBD1 16 CASSPLNRGRGQPQHF TGTGCCAGCAGCCCGCTTAACAGGGGGCGAGGACAGCCCCAGCATTTT
TRBJ2-7 - TRBV4-1 TRBD2 15 CASSQGSGRGYEQYF TGCGCCAGCAGCCAAGGTAGCGGGAGGGGCTACGAGCAGTACTTC
TRBJ1-2 - TRBV9 TRBD1 16 CASSAKTGDGGDGYTF TGTGCCAGCAGCGCCAAGACAGGGGATGGAGGTGATGGCTACACCTTC
TRBJ1-5 - TRBV28 TRBD1 15 CASSTGGAGNQPQHF TGTGCCAGCAGTACAGGGGGCGCCGGCAATCAGCCCCAGCATTTT
TRBJ1-5 - TRBV7-9 - 13 CASSYDRDQPQHF TGTGCCAGCAGCTACGATCGGGATCAGCCCCAGCATTTT
TRBJ1-6 once TRBV2 TRBD1 19 CASSDGTASPEDYNSPLHF TGTGCCAGCAGTGATGGGACAGCAAGTCCAGAGGACTATAATTCACCCCTCCACTTT